This T cell receptor (beta chain) was sequenced for a study of blood T cell repertoires in COVID-19 (TCRdb year 2020). Context from the whole study: Samples from collaborators originated in the United States, Italy and Spain and spanned both the acute and convalescent phases of COVID-19. The prospective study material was composed of cDNA or gDNA derived from T cells, B-cell-depleted T cells, or PBMCs. Deeply sampled blood TCRbeta repertoires from subjects exposed to, actively infected with, or recovered from COVID-19 were included in the dataset. The repertoires were made available in a free public database intended to serve as a resource for research on the immune response to SARS-CoV-2. The samples were drawn from two sources: the first 160 participants of the ongoing ImmuneRACE study, and 1,000 to 1,500 subjects contributed by 6 global collaborators. The sample metadata nearly always contained a de-identified subject ID, COVID-19 status, age in years and sex. HLA class I and class II types, where available, came from metadata supplied by the sample provider rather than from assay-based typing.

A remark on this clone: Its antigen specificity is not known. It has no much larger one-base neighbor in the sample; base qualities were not kept.

The collaborating institutions used their own protocols to collect whole blood in K2EDTA tubes. For TCRbeta analysis, collaborator samples were shipped as frozen whole blood, as isolated PBMCs, or as DNA extracted from either sample type. TCRbeta CDR3 regions were amplified from genomic DNA by means of the immunoSEQ Assay, a bias-controlled multiplex PCR. Per the original workflow: The number of nucleated cells in each sample was estimated by amplification of reference gene primers within the assay. To quantify the absolute abundance of each unique TCRbeta CDR3 rearrangement, sequence reads were collapsed and filtered. For each sample, productive Simpson clonality was calculated by taking the square root of Simpson's diversity index across productive rearrangements. TCRdb holds this immuneACCESS table with in-frame rearrangements only. Some clones are missing; in checked studies, unresolved V genes explain under half, and the rest has no known cause. D and trimming were read from the DNA, whereas the V and J calls and clone size are those reported in that table. In this sample the table shows over 85,000 clones, approximately 89% of which occur a single time. About 2.3% of the sample is in the top ten clones.

Overall study results and their limits: The quantity of clinical and demographic metadata differed by source and by participant and was supplied without curation.

The clonotype originates from a human donor with active COVID-19. The donor label of this sample is uncertain. The sequenced sample consisted of peripheral blood.

The nucleotide sequence is TGTGCCAGCAGCCAAGATGGGACAGGCCGCGAGCAGTACTTC. Its protein is CASSQDGTGREQYF. The chain uses TRBV3-1 (or the pseudogene TRBV3-2) and TRBJ2-7; 8 bases in the junction line up with TRBD1. V has 0 bases trimmed and J has 6 bases trimmed; junction bases matching no gene number 4. The germline V gene (reference sequence) sets CDR1 to LGHDT and CDR2 to YNNKEL. Spanning cysteine to phenylalanine, the CDR3 consists of 14 amino acids. The kept DNA is CDR3 alone, 42 bases in frame from the first base.